A single sample gave rise to the 9 T cell receptor beta chains below, sequenced in a study of shared clonotypes between healthy human individuals. Naive-designated CD8 cells lacked CD45RO, were positively enriched for CCR7, and omitted terminally differentiated effector memory CD45RA+ cells. Sequenced by immunoSEQ multiplex PCR; TCRdb stores in-frame clones only, minus some. The repertoire holds approximately 1.9 million clones, 80% to 95% seen once, with about 1.7% in the top ten. The specimen sequenced was naive CD8+ T cells from PBMCs. The origin of the receptors is a young man in good health. Some clones in this sample may be carry-over from other donors' samples.

In its sample, this clone was seen once. V is TRBV7-8 and J is TRBJ2-1, with D unresolved. Germline-derived CDR1 and CDR2 are SGHVS and FQNEAQ. V shed 7 bases and J shed 10 bases, with 23 bases lying between them. The CDR3 extends over 15 amino acids. The CDR3 coding sequence is TGTGCCAGCAAACCCCCCAGGTACGCCAGTCTCGAGCAGTTCTTC. Its protein product is CASKPPRYASLEQFF.

The genes are TRBV18 and TRBJ2-7; maybe TRBD1 (6 bases). V was pared by 2 bases and J by 4 bases, with 15 bases between. The CDR3 runs 15 residues. Per germline, CDR1 KGHSH and CDR2 LQKENI. The CDR3 region has the DNA TGTGCCAGCTCACCAGGGACACTATTCTTGTACGAGCAGTACTTC. Translation: CASSPGTLFLYEQYF.

The V gene is TRBV7-6, the J gene TRBJ2-7; TRBD2 matches 8 bases. V shed 1 base, J shed 2 bases, and the junction held 4 bases outside the gene matches. This CDR3 has 15 amino acids. Germline values: CDR1 SGHVS, CDR2 FNYEAQ. The CDR3 nucleotides are TGTGCCAGCAGCTTAGAACAGCGGGAGACCTACGAGCAGTACTTC. It translates to CASSLEQRETYEQYF.

The chain links TRBV27 to TRBJ2-3; 11 bases agree with TRBD2. CDR3 size: 17 residues. From germline, CDR1 is MNHEY and CDR2 SMNVEV (reference sequence). The V and J ends lost 4 bases and 0 bases, in that order; junction bases with no gene match: 6. The CDR3 DNA reads as TGTGCCAGCAGTTCCGCAAGACTAGCGGGAAGCACAGATACGCAGTATTTT. It yields the protein CASSSARLAGSTDTQYF.

This clone was counted a single time. The chain joins TRBV15 to TRBJ1-2, with a tentative D call TRBD1 (6 bases). This CDR3 region has 17 residues. Trimming removed 0 bases from V and 0 bases from J, with 14 bases in between. CDR1 and CDR2 from the germline V gene are LNHNV and YYDKDF (reference sequence). As DNA, the CDR3 is TGTGCCACCAGCAGAGATCCGGGGACAATCGCTAACTATGGCTACACCTTC. Translated: CATSRDPGTIANYGYTF. Filled out from reference TRBV15 and TRBJ1-2, the complete variable domain reads DAMVIQNPRYQVTQFGKPVTLSCSQTLNHNVMYWYQQKSSQAPKLLFHYYDKDFNNEADTPDNFQSRRPNTSFCFLDIRSPGLGDTAMYLCATSRDPGTIANYGYTFGSGTRLTVV.

The chain uses TRBV27 and TRBJ2-7; D is ambiguous. CDR1 and CDR2 (germline): MNHEY, SMNVEV (reference sequence). V was clipped by 3 bases and J by 3 bases, with 6 bases between them. The CDR3 sequence is 12 residues long. Here the CDR3 reads CASSFAYYEQYF. As DNA, the CDR3 is TGTGCCAGCAGTTTTGCCTACTACGAGCAGTACTTC.

The CDR3, as DNA: TGTGCCAGCAGCCTCGGGGCAGTCAATAGCAATCAGCCCCAGCATTTT. It codes for CASSLGAVNSNQPQHF. The chain recombines TRBV28 with TRBJ1-5, with D maybe TRBD1 (5 bases). The V and J ends lost 6 bases and 0 bases respectively, with 15 bases between them. CDR1 is MDHEN, CDR2 SYDVKM, per germline. There are 16 residues in the CDR3.

The chain joins TRBV5-6 to TRBJ2-7; the D is unclear. Germline V lookup: CDR1 SGHDT, CDR2 YYEEEE. The CDR3 extends over 13 amino acids. V shed 1 base and J shed 4 bases, with 9 bases lying between them. The chain's CDR3 is CASSLRFRYEQYF. In nucleotides, the CDR3 is TGTGCCAGCAGCTTGCGATTCCGGTACGAGCAGTACTTC.

V usage is TRBV28 and J usage is TRBJ2-1; D not certain. V was clipped by 6 bases and J by 6 bases, with 12 bases between them. The CDR3 has 13 residues. Per germline, CDR1 MDHEN and CDR2 SYDVKM. The chain's CDR3 is CASSLLLTNEQFF. The CDR3 nucleotides read TGTGCCAGCAGCCTGCTCTTGACCAATGAGCAGTTCTTC. Supplemented by reference TRBV28 and TRBJ2-1, the full variable domain reads DVKVTQSSRYLVKRTGEKVFLECVQDMDHENMFWYRQDPGLGLRLIYFSYDVKMKEKGDIPEGYSVSREKKERFSLILESASTNQTSMYLCASSLLLTNEQFFGPGTRLTVL.